The 9 T cell receptor beta chains below all came from one sample that was sequenced in a study of shared clonotypes between healthy human individuals. Method: immunoSEQ multiplex PCR; TCRdb's copy keeps in-frame clones and lacks some. This sample has roughly 590,000 clones, with around 95% found just once. Naive CD8 cells comprised CD45RO-negative, CCR7-positively selected cells, excluding terminally differentiated effector memory CD45RA+ cells. The source material was naive CD8+ T cells sorted from blood. The origin of the receptors is a woman aged 25-40 years in good health.

CDR3 in DNA: TGTGCCAGAGGGACAGGGGCGAACGAGCAGTACTTC. This translates into CARGTGANEQYF. The rearrangement uses TRBV6-4 and TRBJ2-7, with 10 nucleotides matching TRBD1. Germline V lookup: CDR1 MRHNA, CDR2 SNTAGT. This CDR3 spans 12 amino acids. The V segment lost 9 bases and the J segment 5 bases; nucleotides outside the gene matches: 4.

The rearrangement joins TRBV27 to TRBJ1-2; maybe TRBD1 (5 bases). The CDR3 sequence is 14 residues long. Trimming left V 3 bases short and J 7 bases short, with 15 bases between. The germline V gene has CDR1 MNHEY and CDR2 SMNVEV (reference sequence). The CDR3, as DNA: TGTGCCAGCAGTTTCACTGGGGCCGGGAGTGGCTACACCTTC. Its protein product is CASSFTGAGSGYTF.

This chain connects TRBV27 to TRBJ2-1; D uncertain. The CDR3 spans 12 residues. CDR1 is MNHEY and CDR2 is SMNVEV in the germline V gene (reference sequence). V was shortened by 0 bases and J by 9 bases, with 6 bases between the two germline ends. The DNA of the CDR3 is TGTGCCAGCAGTTTATCGACCACTGAGCAGTTCTTC. Amino acid sequence: CASSLSTTEQFF.

CDR3 sequence (DNA): TGTGCCAGCAGCTTACGAGACGGTACCTACGAGCAGTACTTC. Amino acids: CASSLRDGTYEQYF. The chain is built from TRBV7-3 and TRBJ2-7; no firm D call. This CDR3 spans 14 amino acids. Germline V gives CDR1 SGHTA, CDR2 FQGTGA. V was cut by 2 bases and J by 2 bases, with 10 bases left in between.

V and J are TRBV6-5 and TRBJ1-2; a weak D match, TRBD1 (5 bases). V was trimmed by 4 bases and J by 4 bases, leaving 16 bases between them. Looked up from germline, CDR1 is MNHEY and CDR2 is SVGAGI. CDR3 length equals 15 residues. The CDR3 protein is CASSSGGWGSYGYTF. As DNA, the CDR3 is TGTGCCAGCAGTTCCGGGGGTTGGGGTTCCTATGGCTACACCTTC.

The V call is TRBV4-1, the J call TRBJ2-7, with D unresolved. Trimming cost V 1 base and J 4 bases, with 8 bases left between them. From germline, CDR1 is MGHRA and CDR2 YSYEKL. This CDR3 has 13 residues. CDR3 protein: CASSQVLGYEQYF. DNA of the CDR3: TGCGCCAGCAGCCAAGTTTTGGGGTACGAGCAGTACTTC.

V is TRBV11-2 and J is TRBJ2-3; 8 positions match TRBD2. With V trimmed by 4 bases and J by 6 bases, 9 bases remained unmatched. This CDR3 is built from 15 residues. Germline-derived CDR1 and CDR2 are SGHAT and FQNNGV. CDR3 loop: CASSSGTSRGDTQYF. DNA for the CDR3: TGTGCCAGCAGCTCCGGGACTAGTAGAGGGGATACGCAGTATTTT.

This sequence joins TRBV11-2 and TRBJ2-3, with D unresolved. With 2 bases removed from V and 2 bases from J, the gap between germline ends came to 14 bases. The CDR3 runs 16 residues. The germline gives CDR1 SGHAT, CDR2 FQNNGV. The CDR3 region is CASSLWEAAYTDTQYF. CDR3 nucleotide sequence: TGTGCCAGCAGCTTATGGGAAGCAGCCTACACAGATACGCAGTATTTT. The full variable domain, rest sourced from reference TRBV11-2 and TRBJ2-3, is EAGVAQSPRYKIIEKRQSVAFWCNPISGHATLYWYQQILGQGPKLLIQFQNNGVVDDSQLPKDRFSAERLKGVDSTLKIQPAKLEDSAVYLCASSLWEAAYTDTQYFGPGTRLTVL.

This clone was recorded once. This sequence joins TRBV27 and TRBJ2-3; no definite D call. Germline V gene data show CDR1 as MNHEY and CDR2 as SMNVEV (reference sequence). Trimming took off 1 base at V and 2 bases at J, with 13 bases between the two ends. This CDR3 is built from 16 residues. The CDR3 DNA follows: TGTGCCAGCAGTTTATTCGGGCCGGGTCCCACAGATACGCAGTATTTT. It is translated as CASSLFGPGPTDTQYF.